This T cell receptor (beta chain) was profiled in a study of blood T cell repertoires in COVID-19. Overall study: The United States, Italy and Spain supplied acute and convalescent COVID-19 samples.

Clones were read by immunoSEQ multiplex PCR, and TCRdb kept only the in-frame ones, dropping some. The table has 300,000 to 350,000 clones, about 87% seen once. V lost 7 bases, J lost 5 bases, and 14 bases lay in between. In germline, CDR1 is LNHDA, CDR2 SQIVND (reference sequence). This CDR3 comprises 13 residues. The V gene is TRBV19, the J gene TRBJ1-1; D unclear. Sequenced material: peripheral blood. The clonotype was recovered from a woman aged 45-60 years with COVID-19, enrolled during active disease. CDR3 bases: TGTGCCAGTAATGCCGGGAAGCAGACTGAAGCTTTCTTT. Its translation is CASNAGKQTEAFF. The full variable domain, with the rest looked up from reference TRBV19 and TRBJ1-1, is DGGITQSPKYLFRKEGQNVTLSCEQNLNHDAMYWYRQDPGQGLRLIYYSQIVNDFQKGDIAEGYSVSREKKESFPLTVTSAQKNPTAFYLCASNAGKQTEAFFGQGTRLTVV.